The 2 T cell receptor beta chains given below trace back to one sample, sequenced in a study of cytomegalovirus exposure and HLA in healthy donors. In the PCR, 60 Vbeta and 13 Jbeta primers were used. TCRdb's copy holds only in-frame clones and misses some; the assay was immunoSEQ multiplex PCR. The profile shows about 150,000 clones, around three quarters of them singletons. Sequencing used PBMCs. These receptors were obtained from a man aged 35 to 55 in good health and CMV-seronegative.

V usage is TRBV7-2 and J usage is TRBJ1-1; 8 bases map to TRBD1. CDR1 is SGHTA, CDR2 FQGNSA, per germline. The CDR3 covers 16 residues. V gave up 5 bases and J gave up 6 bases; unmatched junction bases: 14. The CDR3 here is CASSDRTGRGKSEAFF. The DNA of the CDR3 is TGTGCCAGCAGCGATAGGACAGGGCGGGGGAAGTCTGAAGCTTTCTTT.

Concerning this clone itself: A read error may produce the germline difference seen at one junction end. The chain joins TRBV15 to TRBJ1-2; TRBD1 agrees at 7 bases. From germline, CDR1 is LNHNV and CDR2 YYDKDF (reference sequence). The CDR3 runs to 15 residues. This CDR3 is CATSRDFVRPGQSFF. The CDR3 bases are TGTGCCACCAGCAGAGATTTTGTACGACCGGGACAGTCGTTCTTC.